These 5 T cell receptor beta chains came from one sample sequenced in a study of monozygotic twins with inflammatory bowel disease. TCRdb re-called the 5' RACE reads, yielding one record per CDR3 amino acid sequence without DNA. The table lists around 410,000 distinct CDR3 sequences. Sequencing was done on a sample of blood. The source is a human donor with ulcerative colitis or Crohn's disease, or a healthy co-twin of an affected twin (not recorded which).

The gene calls are TRBV5-6 and TRBJ1-6; TCRdb names TRBD1, which stays unverified in the absence of DNA. Germline loops: CDR1 SGHDT, CDR2 YYEEEE. The CDR3 runs 15 residues. CDR3 loop: CASSLEGGSASPLHF.

The rearrangement joins TRBV7-9 to TRBJ2-5. CDR1 is SEHNR and CDR2 is FQNEAQ in the germline V gene (reference sequence). The CDR3 has 14 residues. The CDR3 here is CASSLGLTEETQYF.

The chain is built from TRBV5-1 and TRBJ1-2; no DNA is available, so the TRBD1 call from TCRdb remains unchecked. This CDR3 region has 15 residues. Germline CDR1 SGHRS, CDR2 YFSETQ. CDR3 region: CASSLEPDRYYGYTF.

The rearrangement links TRBV7-8 to TRBJ2-1; TCRdb gives TRBD2 as the D gene, but with no DNA this cannot be confirmed. This CDR3 comprises 15 residues. CDR1 SGHVS and CDR2 FQNEAQ come from the germline V gene. CDR3 region: CASSLADLAGNEQFF. The variable domain in full, completed from reference TRBV7-8 and TRBJ2-1, reads GAGVSQSPRYKVAKRGQDVALRCDPISGHVSLFWYQQALGQGPEFLTYFQNEAQLDKSGLPSDRFFAERPEGSVSTLKIQRTQQEDSAVYLCASSLADLAGNEQFFGPGTRLTVL.

The chain links TRBV4-3 to TRBJ2-7; the D call from TCRdb, TRBD2, cannot be confirmed without DNA. The germline gives CDR1 LGHNA, CDR2 YSLEER. This CDR3 contains 15 residues. The CDR3 reads CASSQGLAGPYEQYF.